This TCR beta chain was observed in a study of blood T cells in healthy people across ages. Study-wide results and limits: No conclusive comparison of naive versus antigen-experienced cells was possible with unsorted PBMCs. Estimates drawn from one million T cells were deemed to understate diversity.

The people who gave samples were healthy Caucasians from Russia, aged about 6 to 100. Every sample gave at least 6 micrograms of total RNA when it was extracted. Germline V CDR1 and CDR2: SGHVS, FNYEAQ. CDR3 size: 15 residues. Trimming took off 6 bases at V and 4 bases at J, with 18 bases between the two ends. Together with a sample-barcoded 5' primer, a J-beta primer mix was included in a second PCR lasting about 6 to 12 cycles. A single record per CDR3 protein comes from TCRdb applying MiXCR to the 5' RACE reads. This table holds around 900,000 distinct CDR3 sequences, roughly 26% found once. About this clonotype itself: Its antigen is not known.

The clonotype was recovered from a woman of 80 years or more in good health. The specimen was blood. This chain uses TRBV7-6 with TRBJ2-5; a possible D gene is TRBD2 (7 bases). The chain's CDR3 is CASSPRGGKGETQYF. CDR3 DNA sequence: TGTGCCAGCAGTCCAAGGGGGGGGAAGGGAGAGACCCAGTACTTC.